What follows are 8 T cell receptor beta chains derived from one specimen sequenced in a study of blood T cell repertoires in COVID-19. Clones were read by immunoSEQ multiplex PCR, and TCRdb kept only the in-frame ones, dropping some. The table records under 250,000 clones, 82% of them present only once. Material for sequencing was peripheral blood. The source of these receptors is a woman older than 75 with acute or convalescent COVID-19.

The J gene is TRBJ2-3, the V gene TRBV5-6, with 14 bases lining up with TRBD2. The J segment lost 9 bases and the V segment lost 5 bases, leaving 5 bases of the junction unmatched. The CDR3 covers 14 residues. The germline V gene encodes CDR1 SGHDT and CDR2 YYEEEE. The CDR3 DNA sequence: TGTGCCAGCAGTCTGGGACTAGCGGGGGCCACGCAGTATTTT. Translating gives CASSLGLAGATQYF.

This rearrangement joins TRBV7-9 to TRBJ2-2; the match to TRBD1 covers 9 bases. J lost 7 bases, V lost 6 bases, and 3 bases had no gene match. The CDR3 totals 13 residues. CDR1 and CDR2 (germline): SEHNR, FQNEAQ (reference sequence). The CDR3 nucleotides read TGTGCCAGCAGACAGGGGGCTGACGGGGAGCTGTTTTTT. Its translation: CASRQGADGELFF. Supplemented by reference TRBV7-9 and TRBJ2-2, the full variable domain reads DTGVSQNPRHKITKRGQNVTFRCDPISEHNRLYWYRQTLGQGPEFLTYFQNEAQLEKSRLLSDRFSAERPKGSFSTLEIQRTEQGDSAMYLCASRQGADGELFFGEGSRLTVL.

The V call is TRBV27, the J call TRBJ2-5, with TRBD2 matching 8 bases. The CDR3 is made up of 17 amino acids. V dropped 4 bases and J dropped 4; count of bases not matched to a gene: 14. Looked up from germline, CDR1 is MNHEY and CDR2 is SMNVEV (reference sequence). CDR3 nucleotide sequence: TGTGCCAGCAGTTGGTCGCGGGGCGGGGGGTGGATAGAGACCCAGTACTTC. Translation gives CASSWSRGGGWIETQYF.

This clone was recorded only once. The chain is built from TRBV7-2 and TRBJ2-1, with a possible D match to TRBD2 (6 bases). Germline V gives CDR1 SGHTA, CDR2 FQGNSA. The V gene lost 2 bases and the J gene lost 5 bases, with 13 bases spanning the gap. The CDR3 length is 15 residues. Written as DNA, the CDR3 is TGTGCCAGCAGCTTACTTCGGGACTGGGACAATGAGCAGTTCTTC. Translated, it gives CASSLLRDWDNEQFF.

The V and J genes are TRBV14 and TRBJ2-5; possibly TRBD1 for D (5 bases). There are 14 residues in the CDR3. The germline V gene has CDR1 SGHDN and CDR2 FVKESK. Trimming left V 3 bases short and J 9 bases short, with 17 bases between. CDR3 coding DNA: TGTGCCAGCAGCCACCCGGACGAAGGGGCGGCCCAGTACTTC. It codes for CASSHPDEGAAQYF.

The CDR3 DNA is TGTGCCACCAGTGAATCTAGAGGGGGCAGGTCGGGCTACACCTTC. It specifies CATSESRGGRSGYTF. The V and J genes are TRBV24-1 and TRBJ1-2; 7 nucleotides agree with TRBD1. The CDR3 covers 15 residues. J was trimmed by 8 bases and V by 4 bases; bases with no gene match: 12. CDR1 KGHDR and CDR2 SFDVKD come from the germline V gene.

The genes are TRBV6-2 or TRBV6-3 and TRBJ1-2, with 8 bases fitting TRBD1. The trim removed 2 bases at V and 8 bases at J, leaving 4 bases unmatched. CDR3 length: 13 amino acids. Germline CDR1 MNHEY, CDR2 SVGEGT. The CDR3 protein is CASSYRTGSGYTF. CDR3 coding DNA: TGTGCCAGCAGTTACAGGACAGGGTCCGGCTACACCTTC.

The chain employs TRBV7-2 and TRBJ2-7; TRBD1 matches at 8 bases. The CDR3 has 14 amino acids. With 4 bases clipped from V and 2 bases from J, the junction kept 4 bases outside the gene matches. Germline CDR1 is SGHTA and CDR2 is FQGNSA. CDR3 DNA sequence: TGTGCCAGCAGCTCTGACAGGGGCCCCTACGAGCAGTACTTC. This codes for CASSSDRGPYEQYF.